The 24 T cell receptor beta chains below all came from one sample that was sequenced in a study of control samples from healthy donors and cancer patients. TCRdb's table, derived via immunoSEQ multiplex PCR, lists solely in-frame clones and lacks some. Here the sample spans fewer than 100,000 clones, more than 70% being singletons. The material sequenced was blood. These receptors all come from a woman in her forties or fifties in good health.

The CDR3 region has the DNA TGTGCCAGCAGCCGGGGACTAGCGGGGAGCTCCTACAATGAGCAGTTCTTC. This sequence encodes CASSRGLAGSSYNEQFF. V gene TRBV9 combines with J gene TRBJ2-1; TRBD2 matches 13 bases. Germline loops: CDR1 SGDLS, CDR2 YYNGEE. The trim removed 4 bases at V and 0 bases at J, leaving 4 bases unmatched. This CDR3 is built from 17 residues.

The CDR3 here is CASRGVREAFF. In nucleotides, the CDR3 is TGTGCCAGCCGGGGGGTTAGGGAAGCTTTCTTT. The rearrangement uses TRBV6-5 and TRBJ1-1; D is perhaps TRBD1 (5 bases). V was clipped by 8 bases and J by 8 bases, with 12 bases between them. The CDR3 contains 11 residues. Per germline, CDR1 MNHEY and CDR2 SVGAGI.

The CDR3 sequence is CASDTGDTQYF. The CDR3 nucleotides read TGTGCCAGTGATACAGGAGATACGCAGTATTTT. The chain is built from TRBV19 and TRBJ2-3, with a weak D call TRBD1 (5 bases). In germline, CDR1 is LNHDA, CDR2 SQIVND (reference sequence). This CDR3 region has 11 residues. V lost 8 bases and J 5 bases, leaving 8 bases between the germline ends.

The CDR3 protein is CASSIGAEAFF. The DNA for the CDR3 is TGTGCCAGCAGTATCGGGGCTGAAGCTTTCTTT. The chain employs TRBV6-5 and TRBJ1-1; D is ambiguous. V gave up 5 bases and J gave up 6 bases, with 7 bases separating them. This CDR3 spans 11 amino acids. The V gene's germline CDR1 is MNHEY and CDR2 SVGAGI.

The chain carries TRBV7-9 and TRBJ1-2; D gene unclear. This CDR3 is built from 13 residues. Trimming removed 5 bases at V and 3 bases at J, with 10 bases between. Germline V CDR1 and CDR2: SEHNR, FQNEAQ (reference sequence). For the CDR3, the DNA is TGTGCCAGCAGCCAAACGGGGTACTATGGCTACACCTTC. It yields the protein CASSQTGYYGYTF.

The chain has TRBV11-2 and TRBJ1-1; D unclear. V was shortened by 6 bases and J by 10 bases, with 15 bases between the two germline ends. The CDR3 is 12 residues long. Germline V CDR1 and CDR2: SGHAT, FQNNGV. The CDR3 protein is CASRSGWLAAFF. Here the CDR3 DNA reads TGTGCCAGCAGATCTGGATGGCTTGCAGCTTTCTTT.

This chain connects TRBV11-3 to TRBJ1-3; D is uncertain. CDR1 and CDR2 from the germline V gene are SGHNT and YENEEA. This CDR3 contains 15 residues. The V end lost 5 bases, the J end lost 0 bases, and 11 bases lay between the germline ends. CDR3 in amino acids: CASSQASTSGNTIYF. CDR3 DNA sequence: TGTGCCAGCAGCCAGGCCTCAACCTCTGGAAACACCATATATTTT. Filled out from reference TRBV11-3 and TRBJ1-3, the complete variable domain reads EAGVVQSPRYKIIEKKQPVAFWCNPISGHNTLYWYLQNLGQGPELLIRYENEEAVDDSQLPKDRFSAERLKGVDSTLKIQPAELGDSAVYLCASSQASTSGNTIYFGEGSWLTVV.

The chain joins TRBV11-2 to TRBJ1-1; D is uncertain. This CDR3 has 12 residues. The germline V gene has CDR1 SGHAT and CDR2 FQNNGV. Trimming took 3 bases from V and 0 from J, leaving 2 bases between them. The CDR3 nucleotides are TGTGCCAGCAGCTTTATGAACACTGAAGCTTTCTTT. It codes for CASSFMNTEAFF.

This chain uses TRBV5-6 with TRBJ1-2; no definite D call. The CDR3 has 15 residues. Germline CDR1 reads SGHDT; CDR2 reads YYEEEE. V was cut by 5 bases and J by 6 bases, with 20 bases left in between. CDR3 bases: TGTGCCAGCAGTTCATTTACACGAGTAGAGCATGGCTACACCTTC. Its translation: CASSSFTRVEHGYTF.

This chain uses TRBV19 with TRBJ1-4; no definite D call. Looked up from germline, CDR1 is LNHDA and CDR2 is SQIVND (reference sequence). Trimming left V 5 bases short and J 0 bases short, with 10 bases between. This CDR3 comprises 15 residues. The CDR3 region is CASSSASATNEKLFF. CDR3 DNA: TGTGCCAGTAGTTCGGCTTCTGCAACTAATGAAAAACTGTTTTTT. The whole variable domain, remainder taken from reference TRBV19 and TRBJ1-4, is DGGITQSPKYLFRKEGQNVTLSCEQNLNHDAMYWYRQDPGQGLRLIYYSQIVNDFQKGDIAEGYSVSREKKESFPLTVTSAQKNPTAFYLCASSSASATNEKLFFGSGTQLSVL.

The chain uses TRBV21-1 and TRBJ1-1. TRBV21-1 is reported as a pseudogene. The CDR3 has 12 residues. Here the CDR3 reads CASSRVSQEAFF. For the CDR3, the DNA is TGTGCCAGCAGCAGGGTAAGTCAGGAAGCTTTCTTT.

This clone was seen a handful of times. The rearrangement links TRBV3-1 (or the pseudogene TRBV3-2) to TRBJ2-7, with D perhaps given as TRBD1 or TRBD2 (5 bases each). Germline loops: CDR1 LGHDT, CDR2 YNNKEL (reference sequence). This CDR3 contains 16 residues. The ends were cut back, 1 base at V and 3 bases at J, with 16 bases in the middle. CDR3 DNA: TGTGCCAGCAGCCAAGGGCTGGTGGGGGTCGGCTACGAGCAGTACTTC. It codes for CASSQGLVGVGYEQYF.

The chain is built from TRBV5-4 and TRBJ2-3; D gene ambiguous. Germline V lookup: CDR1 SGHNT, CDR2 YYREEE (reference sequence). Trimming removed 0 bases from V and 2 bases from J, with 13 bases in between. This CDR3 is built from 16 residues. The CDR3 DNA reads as TGTGCCAGCAGCTTGGGGGTTGGGCCCTCCACAGATACGCAGTATTTT. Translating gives CASSLGVGPSTDTQYF. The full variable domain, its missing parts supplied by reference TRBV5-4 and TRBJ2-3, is ETGVTQSPTHLIKTRGQQVTLRCSSQSGHNTVSWYQQALGQGPQFIFQYYREEENGRGNFPPRFSGLQFPNYSSELNVNALELDDSALYLCASSLGVGPSTDTQYFGPGTRLTVL.

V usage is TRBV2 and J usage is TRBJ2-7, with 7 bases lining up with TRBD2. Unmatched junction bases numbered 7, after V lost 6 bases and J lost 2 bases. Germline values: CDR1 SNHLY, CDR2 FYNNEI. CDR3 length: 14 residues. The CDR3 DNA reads TGTGCCAGCAGGCCGGGAGGACCTCCCTACGAGCAGTACTTC. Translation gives CASRPGGPPYEQYF.

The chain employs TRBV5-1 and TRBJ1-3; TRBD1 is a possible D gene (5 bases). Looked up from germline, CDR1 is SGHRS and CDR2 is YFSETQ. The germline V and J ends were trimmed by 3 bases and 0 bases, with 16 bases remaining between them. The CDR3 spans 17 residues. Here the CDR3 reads CASSWTGGTSSGNTIYF. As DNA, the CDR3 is TGCGCCAGCAGCTGGACGGGGGGTACCAGCTCTGGAAACACCATATATTTT.

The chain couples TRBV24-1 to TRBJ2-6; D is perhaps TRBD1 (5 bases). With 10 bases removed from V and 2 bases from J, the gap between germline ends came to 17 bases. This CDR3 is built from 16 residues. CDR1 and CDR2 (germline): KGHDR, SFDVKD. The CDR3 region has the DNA TGTGCCACAGAAGGATCAGGGTTTCCTGGGGCCAACGTCCTGACTTTC. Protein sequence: CATEGSGFPGANVLTF.

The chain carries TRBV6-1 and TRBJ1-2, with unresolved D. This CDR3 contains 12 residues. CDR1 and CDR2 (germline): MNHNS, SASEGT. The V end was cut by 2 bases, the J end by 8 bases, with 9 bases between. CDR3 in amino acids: CASSEFPAGYTF. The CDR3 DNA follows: TGTGCCAGCAGTGAATTTCCCGCCGGCTACACCTTC.

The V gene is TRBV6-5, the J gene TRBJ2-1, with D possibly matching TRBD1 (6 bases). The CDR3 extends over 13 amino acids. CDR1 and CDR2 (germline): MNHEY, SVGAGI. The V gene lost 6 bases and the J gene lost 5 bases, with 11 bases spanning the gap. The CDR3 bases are TGTGCCAGCAGGAGCAGGGGAGACAATGAGCAGTTCTTC. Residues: CASRSRGDNEQFF.

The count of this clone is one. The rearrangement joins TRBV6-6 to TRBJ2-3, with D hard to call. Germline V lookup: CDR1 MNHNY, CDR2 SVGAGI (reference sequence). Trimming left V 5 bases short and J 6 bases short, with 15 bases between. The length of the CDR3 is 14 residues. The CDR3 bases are TGTGCCAGCAGTAGGGTGAACGAGGTGGATACGCAGTATTTT. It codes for CASSRVNEVDTQYF.

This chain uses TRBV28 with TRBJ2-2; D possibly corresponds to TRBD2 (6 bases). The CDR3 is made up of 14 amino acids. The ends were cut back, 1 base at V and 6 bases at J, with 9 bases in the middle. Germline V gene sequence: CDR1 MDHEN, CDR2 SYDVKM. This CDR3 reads CASSLSGEAGELFF. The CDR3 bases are TGTGCCAGCAGTTTATCGGGGGAGGCCGGGGAGCTGTTTTTT.

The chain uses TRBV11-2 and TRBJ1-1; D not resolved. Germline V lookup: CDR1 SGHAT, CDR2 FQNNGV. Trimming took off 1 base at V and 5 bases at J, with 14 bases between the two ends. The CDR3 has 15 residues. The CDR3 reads CASSLASGAPTEAFF. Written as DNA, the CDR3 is TGTGCCAGCAGCTTAGCATCGGGCGCCCCTACTGAAGCTTTCTTT.

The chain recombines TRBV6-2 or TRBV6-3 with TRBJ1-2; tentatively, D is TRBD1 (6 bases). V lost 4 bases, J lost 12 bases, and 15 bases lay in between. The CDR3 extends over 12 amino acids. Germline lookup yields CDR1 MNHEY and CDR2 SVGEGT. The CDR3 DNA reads TGTGCCAGCAGTTCACCCCCAGGGGCGGACACCTTC. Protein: CASSSPPGADTF.

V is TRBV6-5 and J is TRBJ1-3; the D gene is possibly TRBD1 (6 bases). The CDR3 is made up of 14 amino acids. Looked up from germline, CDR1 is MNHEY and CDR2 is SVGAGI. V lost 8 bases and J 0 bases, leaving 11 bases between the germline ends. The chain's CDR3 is CASGQRSSGNTIYF. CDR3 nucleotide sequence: TGTGCCAGCGGACAGAGGAGCTCTGGAAACACCATATATTTT.

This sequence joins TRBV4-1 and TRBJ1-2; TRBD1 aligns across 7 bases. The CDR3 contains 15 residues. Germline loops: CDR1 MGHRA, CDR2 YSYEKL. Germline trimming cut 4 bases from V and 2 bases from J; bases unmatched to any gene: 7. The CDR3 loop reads CASSPLLTGNYGYTF. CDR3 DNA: TGCGCCAGCAGCCCGTTACTGACAGGGAACTATGGCTACACCTTC.